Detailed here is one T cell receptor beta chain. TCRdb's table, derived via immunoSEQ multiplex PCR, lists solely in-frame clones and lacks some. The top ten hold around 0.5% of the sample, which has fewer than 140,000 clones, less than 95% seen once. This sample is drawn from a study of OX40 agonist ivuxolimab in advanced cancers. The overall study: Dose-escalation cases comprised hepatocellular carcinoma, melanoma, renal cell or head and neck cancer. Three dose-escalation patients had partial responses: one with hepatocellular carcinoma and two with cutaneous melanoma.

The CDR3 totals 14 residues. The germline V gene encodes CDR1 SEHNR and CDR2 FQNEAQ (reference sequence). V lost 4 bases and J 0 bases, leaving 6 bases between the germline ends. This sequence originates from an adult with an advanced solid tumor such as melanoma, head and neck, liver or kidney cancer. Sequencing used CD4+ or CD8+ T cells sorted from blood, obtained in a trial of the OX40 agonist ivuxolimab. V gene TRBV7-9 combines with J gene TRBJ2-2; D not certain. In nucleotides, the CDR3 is TGTGCCAGCAGCTCACGATCGAACACCGGGGAGCTGTTTTTT. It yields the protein CASSSRSNTGELFF.